The rows below give T cell receptor beta chains drawn from one sample of a study of shared clonotypes between healthy human individuals. Some clones are missing from TCRdb's copy, which holds only in-frame ones; the method was immunoSEQ multiplex PCR. The repertoire has just over 2,000,000 clones, 85% to 95% of them found once; the top ten carry roughly 0.13%. The sequencing input was naive CD4+ T cells sorted from blood. The receptors originated from a man in his late teens or twenties in good health. Both conserved end residues are part of each CDR3. D genes are given only for firm matches. Not all rows give a size; the values are once, few, many and, for expanded clones, a class.

D,J,size,length,V,DNA,CDR3
NA,TRBJ1-2,NA,15,TRBV18,TGTGCCAGCTCACAAGGGTCAGGGTCGGCCTATGGCTACACCTTC,CASSQGSGSAYGYTF
TRBD1,TRBJ2-1,NA,14,TRBV7-2,TGTGCCAGCACCAAACAGGGACAGGCACAAGAGCAGTTCTTC,CASTKQGQAQEQFF
NA,TRBJ2-7,once,15,TRBV2,TGTGCCAGCAGTGAAGGTTCGGGAGACGTCTACGAGCAGTACTTC,CASSEGSGDVYEQYF
NA,TRBJ2-7,NA,14,TRBV7-2,TGTGCCAGCAGCCAAGGGAACAGCGCCTACGAGCAGTACTTC,CASSQGNSAYEQYF
NA,TRBJ2-3,NA,15,TRBV18,TGTGCCAGCTCACCACTTGGGGGTAGCACAGATACGCAGTATTTT,CASSPLGGSTDTQYF
NA,TRBJ1-2,NA,11,TRBV28,TGTGCCAGCAGAGTACCCTATGGCTACACCTTC,CASRVPYGYTF
TRBD2,TRBJ2-2,NA,16,TRBV4-1,TGCGCCAGCAGCCAGACTAGCGGGAGGTTTACCGGGGAGCTGTTTTTT,CASSQTSGRFTGELFF
NA,TRBJ1-5,NA,13,TRBV7-2,TGTGCCAGCAGTTGGGGGCGGGTTCAGCCCCAGCATTTT,CASSWGRVQPQHF
NA,TRBJ2-3,NA,14,TRBV6-1,TGTGCCAGCAGATATCTTCAGGGCGCGGATACGCAGTATTTT,CASRYLQGADTQYF
NA,TRBJ2-3,NA,14,TRBV9,TGTGCCAGCAGCGTAGGGTGGGCGACAGATACGCAGTATTTT,CASSVGWATDTQYF
NA,TRBJ1-1,NA,13,TRBV7-2,TGTGCCAGCAGCTTTGCATCAGGCACTGAAGCTTTCTTT,CASSFASGTEAFF
TRBD2,TRBJ2-7,NA,17,TRBV5-1,TGCGCCAGCAGCTTGGGACTAGCGGGAGGCCCGACCTACGAGCAGTACTTC,CASSLGLAGGPTYEQYF
NA,TRBJ1-2,NA,16,TRBV29-1,TGCAGCGTTGTGGGGGGACCCTGGACAAGCAACTATGGCTACACCTTC,CSVVGGPWTSNYGYTF
NA,TRBJ1-2,NA,13,TRBV19,TGTGCCAGTAGCCGGGACCCTGGGGGTGGCTACACCTTC,CASSRDPGGGYTF
TRBD2,TRBJ2-3,NA,15,TRBV10-3,TGTGCCATGGGGGCTAGCGGGAGCATTACAGATACGCAGTATTTT,CAMGASGSITDTQYF
NA,TRBJ2-7,NA,13,TRBV30,TGTGCCTGGAGTAGACCCATCGACTACGAGCAGTACTTC,CAWSRPIDYEQYF